The 30 T cell receptor beta chains reported below all come from one sample, sequenced in a study of blood T cell repertoires in COVID-19. Sequencing used immunoSEQ multiplex PCR; TCRdb keeps in-frame clones, though not all of them. Found here are fewer than 250,000 clones, 82% of them singletons; the top ten hold 7.8%. The sequenced material came from peripheral blood. The origin of the receptors is a woman aged 55 to 70 with COVID-19, enrolled during active disease.

This sequence joins TRBV4-2 and TRBJ1-3; D is perhaps TRBD1 (6 bases). Germline CDR1 LGHNA, CDR2 YNFKEQ. V was cut by 1 base and J by 8 bases, with 15 bases left in between. The CDR3 is made up of 15 amino acids. The CDR3 is CASSQGSGEWDTIYF. The CDR3 DNA is TGTGCCAGCAGCCAAGGATCAGGGGAGTGGGACACCATATATTTT.

The V call is TRBV6-5, the J call TRBJ2-2; unclear D gene. The germline V and J ends were trimmed by 0 bases and 1 base, with 3 bases remaining between them. Germline V gene sequence: CDR1 MNHEY, CDR2 SVGAGI. The CDR3 length is 14 residues. Here the CDR3 DNA reads TGTGCCAGCAGTTACTCCCAGAACACCGGGGAGCTGTTTTTT. Protein product: CASSYSQNTGELFF.

The V gene is TRBV4-3, the J gene TRBJ1-2; 9 nucleotides line up with TRBD1. Germline V gene data show CDR1 as LGHNA and CDR2 as YSLEER. The CDR3 loop spans 16 amino acids. The V segment lost 0 bases and the J segment 2 bases; nucleotides outside the gene matches: 4. DNA of the CDR3: TGCGCCAGCAGCCAAGATACCGGACAGGGGAACTATGGCTACACCTTC. As protein: CASSQDTGQGNYGYTF.

This sequence joins TRBV28 and TRBJ1-1; a weak D match, TRBD1 (5 bases). The CDR3 consists of 15 residues. V was cut by 2 bases and J by 6 bases, with 16 bases left in between. The germline CDR1 and CDR2 sequences are MDHEN and SYDVKM. The CDR3 is CASSLQGTTSAEAFF. CDR3 coding DNA: TGTGCCAGCAGTTTACAGGGTACGACGAGCGCTGAAGCTTTCTTT.

A few counts support this clone. The chain recombines TRBV19 with TRBJ1-3; no clear D. The CDR3 length is 14 residues. Germline values: CDR1 LNHDA, CDR2 SQIVND (reference sequence). V was cut by 3 bases and J by 4 bases, with 10 bases left in between. CDR3: CASSISRGGNTIYF. For the CDR3, the DNA is TGTGCCAGTAGTATCTCGAGAGGCGGAAACACCATATATTTT. Drawing the rest from reference TRBV19 and TRBJ1-3, the complete variable domain is DGGITQSPKYLFRKEGQNVTLSCEQNLNHDAMYWYRQDPGQGLRLIYYSQIVNDFQKGDIAEGYSVSREKKESFPLTVTSAQKNPTAFYLCASSISRGGNTIYFGEGSWLTVV.

This clone was seen at least ten times. The chain employs TRBV19 and TRBJ2-7; D unclear. V was shortened by 5 bases and J by 6 bases, with 20 bases between the two germline ends. The CDR3 covers 15 residues. Germline lookup yields CDR1 LNHDA and CDR2 SQIVND (reference sequence). Here the CDR3 reads CASSPPRMAAAEQYF. The DNA for the CDR3 is TGTGCCAGTAGTCCGCCCAGGATGGCCGCAGCCGAGCAGTACTTC.

This chain connects TRBV11-2 to TRBJ2-1, with 10 bases that match TRBD2. The trim removed 5 bases at V and 7 bases at J, leaving 5 bases unmatched. The length of the CDR3 is 14 residues. The germline gives CDR1 SGHAT, CDR2 FQNNGV. The CDR3 region is CASSLSGGLNEQFF. DNA of the CDR3: TGTGCCAGCAGCCTTAGCGGGGGGCTAAATGAGCAGTTCTTC.

For this clone: Other nucleotide sequences in the sample specify the same CDR3. The V and J genes are TRBV5-1 and TRBJ2-5; D possibly corresponds to TRBD2 (6 bases). The CDR3 spans 14 residues. The ends were cut back, 0 bases at V and 4 bases at J, with 10 bases in the middle. The germline gives CDR1 SGHRS, CDR2 YFSETQ. CDR3: CASSLGRGSETQYF. In DNA form, the CDR3 reads TGCGCCAGCAGCTTGGGGAGGGGTTCAGAGACCCAGTACTTC.

The rearrangement joins TRBV7-9 to TRBJ2-3; D is undetermined. In germline, CDR1 is SEHNR, CDR2 FQNEAQ (reference sequence). V lost 2 bases to trimming and J lost 0 bases, with 9 bases between them. The CDR3 runs to 15 residues. DNA for the CDR3: TGTGCCAGCAGCTTAATGTCAGGAAGCACAGATACGCAGTATTTT. It is translated as CASSLMSGSTDTQYF.

The chain couples TRBV5-1 to TRBJ1-2; 7 bases are shared with TRBD1. The length of the CDR3 is 14 residues. The trim removed 5 bases at V and 7 bases at J, leaving 11 bases unmatched. Per germline, CDR1 SGHRS and CDR2 YFSETQ. The DNA of the CDR3 is TGCGCCAGCAGTCTCGAGGGGGCAAGAGGTGGCTACACCTTC. Translation gives CASSLEGARGGYTF.

Only one count was recorded for this clone. The chain joins TRBV29-1 to TRBJ2-7, with 9 bases that match TRBD1. V lost 5 bases and J lost 3; bases outside the gene matches: 2. CDR1 and CDR2 (germline): SQVTM, ANQGSEA. The CDR3 extends over 12 amino acids. Here the CDR3 DNA reads TGCAGCGTTCGACAGGGGGACTACGAGCAGTACTTC. Protein product: CSVRQGDYEQYF.

The chain combines TRBV3-1 (or the pseudogene TRBV3-2) with TRBJ2-5; D possibly corresponds to TRBD2 (7 bases). The CDR3 runs 18 residues. Trimming pared 3 bases from V and 5 bases from J, leaving 25 bases between. CDR1 LGHDT and CDR2 YNNKEL come from the germline V gene (reference sequence). The CDR3 region has the DNA TGTGCCAGCAGCCAGAACGGGGGGCAGGGAACCCAGGGGGAGACCCAGTACTTC. This translates into CASSQNGGQGTQGETQYF.

V and J are TRBV28 and TRBJ1-2, with a weak D call TRBD1 (5 bases). Germline-derived CDR1 and CDR2 are MDHEN and SYDVKM. This CDR3 is 14 amino acids long. The V and J ends lost 7 bases and 4 bases respectively, with 16 bases between them. The CDR3 protein is CASTPEGAVYGYTF. CDR3 bases: TGTGCCAGCACCCCGGAAGGGGCCGTCTATGGCTACACCTTC.

The chain couples TRBV7-2 to TRBJ2-1, with 7 nucleotides matching TRBD2. This CDR3 contains 15 residues. CDR1 and CDR2 (germline): SGHTA, FQGNSA. Germline trimming cut 5 bases from V and 4 bases from J; bases unmatched to any gene: 8. The CDR3 here is CASSRDYAPYNEQFF. CDR3 coding DNA: TGTGCCAGCAGCCGGGACTATGCCCCGTACAATGAGCAGTTCTTC.

The chain links TRBV20-1 to TRBJ1-5; maybe TRBD1 (6 bases). The CDR3 is 11 amino acids. V was pared by 5 bases and J by 7 bases, with 9 bases between. Germline lookup yields CDR1 DFQATT and CDR2 SNEGSKA (reference sequence). CDR3 sequence reads: CSAGGQQPQHF. The DNA of the CDR3 is TGCAGTGCTGGGGGACAACAGCCCCAGCATTTT.

This chain connects TRBV27 to TRBJ1-2; 8 positions agree with TRBD1. The CDR3 is made up of 15 amino acids. V lost 6 bases and J lost 0; bases outside the gene matches: 6. Germline CDR1 is MNHEY and CDR2 is SMNVEV (reference sequence). The CDR3 region is CASSQDRGANYGYTF. In nucleotides, the CDR3 is TGTGCCAGCAGCCAAGACAGGGGAGCTAACTATGGCTACACCTTC.

The genes are TRBV19 and TRBJ2-2, with 7 positions matching TRBD1. The germline V gene has CDR1 LNHDA and CDR2 SQIVND (reference sequence). The length of the CDR3 is 15 residues. With V trimmed by 2 bases and J by 2 bases, 2 bases remained unmatched. CDR3 coding DNA: TGTGCCAGTAGTATAACAGGGGTTAACACCGGGGAGCTGTTTTTT. Its protein product is CASSITGVNTGELFF.

The chain joins TRBV11-3 to TRBJ2-2; 8 bases map to TRBD2. Unmatched junction bases numbered 7, after V lost 5 bases and J lost 2 bases. The CDR3 covers 16 residues. CDR1 SGHNT and CDR2 YENEEA come from the germline V gene. CDR3 residues: CASSPRIAGNTGELFF. The DNA for the CDR3 is TGTGCCAGCAGCCCTCGAATAGCGGGAAACACCGGGGAGCTGTTTTTT.

This clone has just one count. This chain links TRBV6-6 with TRBJ1-3, with 9 bases identical to TRBD1. Unmatched junction bases numbered 6, after V lost 6 bases and J lost 3 bases. The CDR3 consists of 15 residues. CDR1 MNHNY and CDR2 SVGAGI come from the germline V gene (reference sequence). CDR3: CASRLRDRDGNTIYF. DNA for the CDR3: TGTGCCAGCAGACTCCGGGACAGGGATGGAAACACCATATATTTT.

The chain couples TRBV29-1 to TRBJ2-2, with 7 bases matching TRBD2. Germline-derived CDR1 and CDR2 are SQVTM and ANQGSEA. There are 15 residues in the CDR3. Trimming removed 4 bases from V and 0 bases from J; junction bases left unmatched: 5. The CDR3 loop is CSVVGRASNTGELFF. The CDR3 DNA reads as TGCAGCGTTGTTGGGAGGGCGTCGAACACCGGGGAGCTGTTTTTT.

The V gene is TRBV29-1, the J gene TRBJ2-5; TRBD2 matches at 7 bases. Germline V gene lookup returns CDR1 SQVTM and CDR2 ANQGSEA. J lost 2 bases, V lost 6 bases, and 6 bases had no gene match. The CDR3 length is 13 residues. This chain's CDR3 is CSVRLADQETQYF. The CDR3 nucleotides are TGCAGCGTAAGACTAGCAGATCAAGAGACCCAGTACTTC. Complete variable domain (other parts from reference TRBV29-1 and TRBJ2-5): SAVISQKPSRDICQRGTSLTIQCQVDSQVTMMFWYRQQPGQSLTLIATANQGSEATYESGFVIDKFPISRPNLTFSTLTVSNMSPEDSSIYLCSVRLADQETQYFGPGTRLLVL.

The V call is TRBV6-5, the J call TRBJ1-1; 7 bases line up with TRBD1. The CDR3 loop spans 16 amino acids. Germline values: CDR1 MNHEY, CDR2 SVGAGI. J gave up 4 bases and V 0 bases, and 8 bases lay outside the gene matches. CDR3 sequence: CASSYSIGGRSTEAFF. CDR3 DNA sequence: TGTGCCAGCAGTTACTCGATAGGGGGCAGGAGCACTGAAGCTTTCTTT.

V usage is TRBV28 and J usage is TRBJ2-1; D not certain. Per the germline V gene, CDR1 is MDHEN and CDR2 is SYDVKM. This CDR3 region has 15 residues. The V and J ends lost 6 bases and 4 bases respectively, with 16 bases between them. The CDR3 loop reads CASRYGNTVYNEQFF. CDR3 in DNA: TGTGCCAGCAGATACGGTAACACAGTATACAATGAGCAGTTCTTC.

V is TRBV3-1 (or the pseudogene TRBV3-2) and J is TRBJ2-5; 9 bases fit TRBD2. The CDR3 is made up of 17 amino acids. The trim removed 1 base at V and 5 bases at J, leaving 11 bases unmatched. Germline V gene lookup returns CDR1 LGHDT and CDR2 YNNKEL (reference sequence). This CDR3 is CASSQAPAGGGRETQYF. DNA of the CDR3: TGTGCCAGCAGCCAAGCTCCAGCGGGGGGCGGTAGGGAGACCCAGTACTTC.

This rearrangement joins TRBV5-1 to TRBJ2-7, with 16 bases lining up with TRBD2. V was pared by 4 bases and J by 2 bases, with 6 bases of the junction left unmatched. In germline, CDR1 is SGHRS, CDR2 YFSETQ. The CDR3 is made up of 17 amino acids. CDR3 coding DNA: TGCGCCAGCAGCCAGGGACTAGCGGGAGGGCCGCCCTACGAGCAGTACTTC. This encodes CASSQGLAGGPPYEQYF.

This clone has more than one count but fewer than ten. V and J are TRBV18 and TRBJ1-6, with TRBD1 matching over 9 bases. The germline V gene has CDR1 KGHSH and CDR2 LQKENI. V shed 3 bases, J shed 14 bases, and the junction held 8 bases outside the gene matches. The CDR3 covers 14 residues. The CDR3 loop is CASSPSTGGKALHF. The CDR3 nucleotides read TGTGCCAGCTCACCCTCGACAGGGGGGAAAGCCCTCCACTTT.

The chain uses TRBV6-1 and TRBJ1-5; D possibly corresponds to TRBD1 (5 bases). V lost 2 bases to trimming and J lost 4 bases, with 9 bases between them. The CDR3 totals 14 residues. Germline CDR1 and CDR2: MNHNS and SASEGT. The CDR3 reads CASSELSGNQPQHF. The CDR3 coding sequence is TGTGCCAGCAGTGAATTATCAGGGAATCAGCCCCAGCATTTT.

Remarks on this clone: Other DNA sequences in the same sample also yield this CDR3. The chain has TRBV7-3 and TRBJ2-2; 10 nucleotides agree with TRBD2. V lost 5 bases and J lost 5; bases outside the gene matches: 5. This CDR3 has 15 amino acids. CDR1 and CDR2 from the germline V gene are SGHTA and FQGTGA. The CDR3 sequence: CASSLAGAGTGELFF. The CDR3 region has the DNA TGTGCCAGCAGCCTAGCGGGAGCGGGTACCGGGGAGCTGTTTTTT. Together with reference TRBV7-3 and TRBJ2-2, the CDR3 gives the full variable domain: GAGVSQTPSNKVTEKGKYVELRCDPISGHTALYWYRQSLGQGPEFLIYFQGTGAADDSGLPNDRFFAVRPEGSVSTLKIQRTERGDSAVYLCASSLAGAGTGELFFGEGSRLTVL.

The rearrangement links TRBV10-3 to TRBJ2-7, with D maybe TRBD1 (6 bases). V gave up 6 bases and J gave up 1 base, with 13 bases separating them. Germline V lookup: CDR1 ENHRY, CDR2 SYGVKD. The CDR3 runs 14 residues. The CDR3 spells CAISGGTGSYEQYF. As DNA, the CDR3 is TGTGCCATCAGCGGTGGAACAGGGTCCTACGAGCAGTACTTC.

This clone came up once. This chain links TRBV7-9 with TRBJ2-7; 7 bases match TRBD1. This CDR3 region has 14 residues. The germline V gene has CDR1 SEHNR and CDR2 FQNEAQ (reference sequence). The trim removed 4 bases at V and 2 bases at J, leaving 5 bases unmatched. CDR3 DNA sequence: TGTGCCAGCAGCTCCCGGGACAGCACCTACGAGCAGTACGTC. Its protein product is CASSSRDSTYEQYV.